These 15 T cell receptor beta chains share one sample of origin, sequenced in a study of T cells in Graves' hyperthyroidism and ophthalmopathy. RNA transcripts yielded amplified TCR beta CDR3 regions. When the TCR CDR3 underwent first-round RT-PCR, the HTBI primer set was used. TCRdb passed the multiplex PCR reads through MiXCR, listing each CDR3 protein once. Altogether 110,000 to 150,000 distinct CDR3 sequences are present, approximately 20% being singletons, with the ten largest covering more than 65%. Sequenced material: blood. These receptors were collected from a woman in her forties or fifties with Graves' hyperthyroidism that later progressed to Graves' ophthalmopathy.

The chain recombines TRBV30 with TRBJ2-2; maybe TRBD2 (5 bases). Germline lookup yields CDR1 GTSNPN and CDR2 SVGIG (reference sequence). Trimming took 0 bases from V and 0 from J, leaving 8 bases between them. This CDR3 is built from 15 residues. The CDR3: CAWSVPGANTGELFF. CDR3 DNA sequence: TGTGCCTGGAGTGTACCCGGGGCGAACACCGGGGAGCTGTTTTTT.

In its sample, this clonotype was seen many times. The rearrangement links TRBV7-8 to TRBJ2-1, with D unclear. The CDR3 has 15 residues. The V gene lost 5 bases and the J gene lost 3 bases, with 14 bases spanning the gap. Per the germline V gene, CDR1 is SGHVS and CDR2 is FQNEAQ. The CDR3 region has the DNA TGTGCCAGCAGCCTTCGGGTGGCGGTCTACAATGAGCAGTTCTTC. Its translation is CASSLRVAVYNEQFF.

This clonotype was observed a few times. V usage is TRBV27 and J usage is TRBJ2-7, with D hard to call. CDR1 and CDR2 (germline): MNHEY, SMNVEV (reference sequence). CDR3 length: 14 residues. V lost 6 bases and J 0 bases, leaving 12 bases between the germline ends. The CDR3 region is CASSRDIGSYEQYF. DNA for the CDR3: TGTGCCAGCAGCCGAGACATAGGCTCCTACGAGCAGTACTTC.

In its sample, this clonotype was seen many times. This sequence joins TRBV20-1 and TRBJ2-2; D gene uncertain. This CDR3 spans 14 amino acids. Germline V CDR1 and CDR2: DFQATT, SNEGSKA (reference sequence). The V end was cut by 4 bases, the J end by 1 base, with 10 bases between. In nucleotides, the CDR3 is TGCAGTGCTAAACGACTCCTGAACACCGGGGAGCTGTTTTTT. This codes for CSAKRLLNTGELFF.

This clonotype appeared once. The rearrangement uses TRBV29-1 and TRBJ2-2; D gene unclear. Germline CDR1 is SQVTM and CDR2 is ANQGSEA. V shed 3 bases and J shed 5 bases, with 7 bases lying between them. This CDR3 has 12 amino acids. The CDR3 nucleotides are TGCAGCGTTGACGTTGGGACCGGGGAGCTGTTTTTT. Translated: CSVDVGTGELFF.

This clonotype was seen only once. This chain joins TRBV28 and TRBJ2-7; D is possibly TRBD1 (5 bases). The CDR3 is 14 amino acids. The germline CDR1 and CDR2 sequences are MDHEN and SYDVKM. Trimming shortened V by 1 base and J by 4 bases, and 11 bases separated the two germline ends. The CDR3 protein is CASSLYRGGYEQYV. CDR3 in DNA: TGTGCCAGCAGTTTATATAGGGGTGGGTACGAGCAGTACGTC.

The table lists this clonotype with many counts. The rearrangement uses TRBV7-9 and TRBJ2-7; TRBD2 matches 7 bases. CDR3 size: 15 residues. With 2 bases clipped from V and 2 bases from J, the junction kept 6 bases outside the gene matches. Germline V lookup: CDR1 SEHNR, CDR2 FQNEAQ (reference sequence). The CDR3 here is CASSLSGLAAYEQYF. The CDR3 nucleotides are TGTGCCAGCAGCTTAAGTGGGCTAGCGGCCTACGAGCAGTACTTC. Full variable domain (remainder filled in from reference TRBV7-9 and TRBJ2-7): DTGVSQNPRHKITKRGQNVTFRCDPISEHNRLYWYRQTLGQGPEFLTYFQNEAQLEKSRLLSDRFSAERPKGSFSTLEIQRTEQGDSAMYLCASSLSGLAAYEQYFGPGTRLTVT.

This rearrangement joins TRBV7-6 to TRBJ2-1; the D is unclear. Per germline, CDR1 SGHVS and CDR2 FNYEAQ. The V end lost 2 bases, the J end lost 5 bases, and 16 bases lay between the germline ends. The CDR3 is 16 amino acids. The CDR3 coding sequence is TGTGCCAGCAGCTTAATAGAACCACAGATCAACAATGAGCAGTTCTTC. Protein: CASSLIEPQINNEQFF.

The rearrangement uses TRBV9 and TRBJ2-3; the match to TRBD1 covers 7 bases. The CDR3 length is 15 residues. CDR1 is SGDLS, CDR2 YYNGEE, per germline. With V trimmed by 1 base and J by 4 bases, 6 bases remained unmatched. CDR3 region: CASSVRQGPADTQYF. The CDR3, as DNA: TGTGCCAGCAGCGTACGACAGGGTCCGGCAGATACGCAGTATTTT.

This chain links TRBV30 with TRBJ1-6, with TRBD1 as a possible D gene (6 bases). V lost 0 bases to trimming and J lost 7 bases, with 10 bases between them. Looked up from germline, CDR1 is GTSNPN and CDR2 is SVGIG (reference sequence). The CDR3 has 14 residues. CDR3 protein: CAWSVKGGNSPLHF. The CDR3 region has the DNA TGTGCCTGGAGTGTAAAGGGGGGGAATTCACCCCTCCACTTT.

A remark on this clonotype: A much bigger clone sits one base away, suggesting this may be a read error. The chain carries TRBV2 and TRBJ2-3; 10 nucleotides agree with TRBD2. Germline V gene sequence: CDR1 SNHLY, CDR2 FYNNEI. The CDR3 runs to 16 residues. With 4 bases clipped from V and 2 bases from J, the junction kept 6 bases outside the gene matches. CDR3 loop: CASSAGSGRVTDTQYF. In DNA, the CDR3 is TGTGCCAGCAGTGCCGGAAGCGGGAGGGTCACAGATACGCAGTATTTT.

Ten or more counts support this clonotype. The chain couples TRBV13 to TRBJ2-7; 7 nucleotides line up with TRBD1. CDR1 and CDR2 from the germline V gene are PRHDT and FYEKMQ (reference sequence). V shed 0 bases, J shed 3 bases, and the junction held 8 bases outside the gene matches. This CDR3 region has 16 residues. The CDR3 loop reads CASSLGEGGHLYEQYF. The DNA of the CDR3 is TGTGCCAGCAGCTTAGGCGAAGGGGGCCACCTCTACGAGCAGTACTTC. The variable domain in full, with the rest retrieved from reference TRBV13 and TRBJ2-7, is AAGVIQSPRHLIKEKRETATLKCYPIPRHDTVYWYQQGPGQDPQFLISFYEKMQSDKGSIPDRFSAQQFSDYHSELNMSSLELGDSALYFCASSLGEGGHLYEQYFGPGTRLTVT.

The sample holds many counts of this clonotype. The chain uses TRBV4-1 and TRBJ1-1; D remains unclear. The CDR3 covers 14 residues. Trimming shortened V by 3 bases and J by 0 bases, and 8 bases separated the two germline ends. The germline gives CDR1 MGHRA, CDR2 YSYEKL. The CDR3 DNA reads as TGCGCCAGCAGCCAGACCCCAGTGAACACTGAAGCTTTCTTT. This encodes CASSQTPVNTEAFF.

At least ten counts were recorded for this clonotype. The chain carries TRBV7-8 and TRBJ1-5; TRBD1 might be the D (5 bases). The CDR3 runs 15 residues. Between the trimmed V and J ends, which lost 5 bases and 3 bases, there was a span of 14 bases. CDR1 is SGHVS, CDR2 FQNEAQ, per germline. For the CDR3, the DNA is TGTGCCAGCAGCCAAAAGTGGGGGAACAATCAGCCCCAGCATTTT. This codes for CASSQKWGNNQPQHF.

Comment on this clonotype: A much larger clone differs by one base, so this may be a read error. The chain has TRBV28 and TRBJ1-5; D possibly corresponds to TRBD1 (6 bases). Germline CDR1 MDHEN, CDR2 SYDVKM. This CDR3 has 15 amino acids. Between the trimmed V and J ends, which lost 5 bases and 1 base, there was a span of 12 bases. DNA for the CDR3: TGTGCCAGCAGTCCAGGGGCCCACAGCAATCAGCCCCAGCATTTT. Protein: CASSPGAHSNQPQHF.